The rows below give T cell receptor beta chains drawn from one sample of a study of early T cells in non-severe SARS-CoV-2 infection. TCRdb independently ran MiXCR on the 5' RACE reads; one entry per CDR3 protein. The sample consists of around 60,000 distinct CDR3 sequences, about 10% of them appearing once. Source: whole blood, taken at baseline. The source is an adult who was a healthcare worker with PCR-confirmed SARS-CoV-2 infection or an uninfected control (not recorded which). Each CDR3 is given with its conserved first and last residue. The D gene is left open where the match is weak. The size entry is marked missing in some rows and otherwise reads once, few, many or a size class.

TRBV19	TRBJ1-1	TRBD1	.	TGTGCCAGTAGACTGGGACAGCTGAACACTGAAGCTTTCTTT	CASRLGQLNTEAFF
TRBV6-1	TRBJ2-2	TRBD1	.	TGTGCCCCTTTGGGGACAGGGTCGGCGAACACCGGGGAGCTGTTTTTT	CAPLGTGSANTGELFF
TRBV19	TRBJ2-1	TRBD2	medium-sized	TGTGCCAGTAGTATAAAAGGGACTAGCGGGGGGGCCGGCTCCTACAATGAGCAGTTCTTC	CASSIKGTSGGAGSYNEQFF
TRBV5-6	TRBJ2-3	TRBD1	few	TGTGCCAGCAGCTCTCGAGGGGGCGCAGATACGCAGTATTTT	CASSSRGGADTQYF
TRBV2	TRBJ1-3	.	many	TGTGCCAGCAGTGAACTTGCAGGGGATGACACCATATATTTT	CASSELAGDDTIYF
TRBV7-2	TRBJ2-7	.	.	TGTGCCAGCAGCTTTAGGCGGTACGAGCAGTACTTC	CASSFRRYEQYF
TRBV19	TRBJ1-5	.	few	TGTGCCAGTAGTCCGAGCCCAGGGGGCAATCAGCCCCAGCATTTT	CASSPSPGGNQPQHF
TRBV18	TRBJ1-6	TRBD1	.	TGTGCCAGCTCACCACTGGGACAGGGAGAGTCACCCCTCCACTTT	CASSPLGQGESPLHF
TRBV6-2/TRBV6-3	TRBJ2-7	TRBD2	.	TGTGCCAGCAGTTACTCTTTGATAGCGGGGTTGAGCTCCTACGAGCAGTACTTC	CASSYSLIAGLSSYEQYF
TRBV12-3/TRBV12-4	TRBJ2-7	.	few	TGTGCCAGCAGTTTCGTAGGGAACGGAGCCTACGAGCAGTACTTC	CASSFVGNGAYEQYF
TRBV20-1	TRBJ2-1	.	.	TGCAGTGCTAGGACTTACAATGAGCAGTTCTTC	CSARTYNEQFF
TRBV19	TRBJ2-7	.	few	TGTGCCAGCAGAGAGAACGGCATCTACGAGCAGTACTTC	CASRENGIYEQYF
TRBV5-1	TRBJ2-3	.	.	TGCGCCAGCAGCCTCTCGTTGGACACCACAGATACGCAGTATTTT	CASSLSLDTTDTQYF
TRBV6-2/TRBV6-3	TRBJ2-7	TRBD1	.	TGTGCCAGCTGCGCCCCCGGACAGGGAGACCACGAGCAGTACTTC	CASCAPGQGDHEQYF
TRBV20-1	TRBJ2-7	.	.	TGCAGTGCTACTGGGGGTTCCCCCTACGAGCAGTACTTC	CSATGGSPYEQYF
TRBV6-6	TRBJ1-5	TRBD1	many	TGTGCCAGCAGCTCAGGGGGCTCGGAACAGCCCCAGCATTTT	CASSSGGSEQPQHF
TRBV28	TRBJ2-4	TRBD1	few	TGTGCCAGCAGTCTGGACAGGCTAGCCAAAAACATTCAGTACTTC	CASSLDRLAKNIQYF
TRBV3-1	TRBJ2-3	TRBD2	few	TGTGCCAGCAGCCAACGCGGGGGGACCACAGATACGCAGTATTTT	CASSQRGGTTDTQYF
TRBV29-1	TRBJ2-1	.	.	TGCAGCGTTGGGGTCCCCAAAGGTCACAATGAGCAGTTCTTC	CSVGVPKGHNEQFF
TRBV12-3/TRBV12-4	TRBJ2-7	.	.	TGTGCCAGCAGTTTAGTCCGGGGGTTAGGCGACGAGCAGTACTTC	CASSLVRGLGDEQYF
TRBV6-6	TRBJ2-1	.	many	TGTGCCAGCAGTTCCCTGGGGAGCGGGCCCTACAATGAGCAGTTCTTC	CASSSLGSGPYNEQFF
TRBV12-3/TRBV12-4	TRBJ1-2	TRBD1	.	TGTGCCAGCAGTCACTACCCACTCTCGGGACAGGGGCGGATTGCTAACTATGGCTACACCTTC	CASSHYPLSGQGRIANYGYTF
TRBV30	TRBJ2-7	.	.	TGTGCCTGGGATCGGGCTCAATACGGTTCCTACGAGCAGTACTTC	CAWDRAQYGSYEQYF